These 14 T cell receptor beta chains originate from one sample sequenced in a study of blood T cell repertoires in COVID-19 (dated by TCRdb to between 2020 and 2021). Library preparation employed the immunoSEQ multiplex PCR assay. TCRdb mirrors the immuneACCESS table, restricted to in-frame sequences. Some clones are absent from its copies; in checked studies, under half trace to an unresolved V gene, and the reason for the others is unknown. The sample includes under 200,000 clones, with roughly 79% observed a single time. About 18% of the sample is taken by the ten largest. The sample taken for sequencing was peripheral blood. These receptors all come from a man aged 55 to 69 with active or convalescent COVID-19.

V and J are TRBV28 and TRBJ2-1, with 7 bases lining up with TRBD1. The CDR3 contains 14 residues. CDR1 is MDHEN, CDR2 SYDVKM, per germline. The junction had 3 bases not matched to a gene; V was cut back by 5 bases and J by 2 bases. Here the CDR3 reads CASSPTGAYNEQFF. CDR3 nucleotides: TGTGCCAGCAGTCCCACAGGGGCCTACAATGAGCAGTTCTTC.

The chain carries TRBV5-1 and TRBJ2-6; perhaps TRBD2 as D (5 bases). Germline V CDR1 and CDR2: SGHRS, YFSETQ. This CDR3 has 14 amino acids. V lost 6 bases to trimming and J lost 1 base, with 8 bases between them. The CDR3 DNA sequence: TGCGCCAGCAACGAGGGATCTGGGGCCAACGTCCTGACTTTC. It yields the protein CASNEGSGANVLTF.

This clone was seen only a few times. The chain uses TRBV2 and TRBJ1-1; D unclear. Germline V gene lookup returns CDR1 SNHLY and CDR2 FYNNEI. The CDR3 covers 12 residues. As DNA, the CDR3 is TGTGCAGAAGGCCCCCGCGGCACTGAAGCTTTCTTT. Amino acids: CAEGPRGTEAFF.

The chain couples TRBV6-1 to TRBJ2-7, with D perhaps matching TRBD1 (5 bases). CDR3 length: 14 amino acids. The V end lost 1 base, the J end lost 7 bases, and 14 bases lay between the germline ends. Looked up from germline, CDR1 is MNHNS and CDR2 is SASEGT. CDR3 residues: CASSEVWTSGEQYF. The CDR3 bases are TGTGCCAGCAGTGAAGTTTGGACATCAGGGGAGCAGTACTTC.

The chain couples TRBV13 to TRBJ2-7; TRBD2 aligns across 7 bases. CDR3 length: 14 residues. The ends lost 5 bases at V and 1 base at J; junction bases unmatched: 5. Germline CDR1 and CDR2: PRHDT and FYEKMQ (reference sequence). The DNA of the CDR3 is TGTGCCAGCAGCCACCGACTAGCTTCCTACGAGCAGTACTTC. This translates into CASSHRLASYEQYF.

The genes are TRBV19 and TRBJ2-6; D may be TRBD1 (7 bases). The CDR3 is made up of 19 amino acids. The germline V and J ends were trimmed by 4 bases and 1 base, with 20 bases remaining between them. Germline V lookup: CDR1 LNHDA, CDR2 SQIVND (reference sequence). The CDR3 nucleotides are TGTGCCAGTAGTAAGGCCCCGGCAGGGGGGTTTTCTGGGGCCAACGTCCTGACTTTC. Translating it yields CASSKAPAGGFSGANVLTF.

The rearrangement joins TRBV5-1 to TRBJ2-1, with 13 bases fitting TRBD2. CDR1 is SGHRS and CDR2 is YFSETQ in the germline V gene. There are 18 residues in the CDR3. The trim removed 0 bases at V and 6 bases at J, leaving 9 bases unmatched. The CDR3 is CASSLDGTSGKRGNEQFF. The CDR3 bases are TGCGCCAGCAGCTTGGATGGGACTAGCGGGAAGAGGGGCAATGAGCAGTTCTTC.

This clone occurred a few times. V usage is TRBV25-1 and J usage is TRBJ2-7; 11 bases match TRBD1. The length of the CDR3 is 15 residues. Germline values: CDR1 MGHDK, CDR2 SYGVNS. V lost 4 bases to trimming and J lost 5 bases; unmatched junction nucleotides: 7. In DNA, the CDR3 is TGTGCCAGCAGTGTTCCGGGACAGGGGGGTAACGAGCAGTACTTC. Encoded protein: CASSVPGQGGNEQYF.

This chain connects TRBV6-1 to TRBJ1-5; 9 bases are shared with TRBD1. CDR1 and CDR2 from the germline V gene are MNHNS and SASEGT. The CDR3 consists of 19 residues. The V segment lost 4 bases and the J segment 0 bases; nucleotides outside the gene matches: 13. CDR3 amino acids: CASSGDRDRALYSNQPQHF. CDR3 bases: TGTGCCAGCAGTGGCGACCGGGACAGGGCTCTCTATAGCAATCAGCCCCAGCATTTT.

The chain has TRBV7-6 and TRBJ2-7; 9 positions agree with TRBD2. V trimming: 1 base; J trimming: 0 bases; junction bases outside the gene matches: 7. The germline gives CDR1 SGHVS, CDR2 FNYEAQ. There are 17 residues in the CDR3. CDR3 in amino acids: CASSLGGLAGTSYEQYF. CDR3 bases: TGTGCCAGCAGCTTAGGGGGGCTAGCGGGAACCTCCTACGAGCAGTACTTC. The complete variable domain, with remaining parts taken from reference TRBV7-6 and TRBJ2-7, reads GAGVSQSPRYKVTKRGQDVALRCDPISGHVSLYWYRQALGQGPEFLTYFNYEAQQDKSGLPNDRFSAERPEGSISTLTIQRTEQRDSAMYRCASSLGGLAGTSYEQYFGPGTRLTVT.

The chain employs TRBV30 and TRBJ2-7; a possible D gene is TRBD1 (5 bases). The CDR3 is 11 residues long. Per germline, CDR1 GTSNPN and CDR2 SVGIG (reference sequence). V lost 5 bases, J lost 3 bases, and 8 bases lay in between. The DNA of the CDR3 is TGTGCCTGGGCCCAGGGCTACGAGCAGTACTTC. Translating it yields CAWAQGYEQYF.

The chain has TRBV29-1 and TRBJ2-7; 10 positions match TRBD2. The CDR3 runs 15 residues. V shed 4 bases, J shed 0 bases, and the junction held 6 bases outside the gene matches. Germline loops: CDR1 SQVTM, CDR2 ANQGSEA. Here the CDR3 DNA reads TGCAGCGTTGTTCAGGCTAGCGGGAGCTCCTACGAGCAGTACTTC. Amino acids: CSVVQASGSSYEQYF.

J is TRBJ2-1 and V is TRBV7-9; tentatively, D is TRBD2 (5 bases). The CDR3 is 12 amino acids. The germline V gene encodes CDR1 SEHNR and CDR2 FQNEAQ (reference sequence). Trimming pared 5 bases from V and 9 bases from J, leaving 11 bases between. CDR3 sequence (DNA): TGTGCCAGCAGCCCTTTAGAGGGTGAGCAGTTCTTC. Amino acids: CASSPLEGEQFF.

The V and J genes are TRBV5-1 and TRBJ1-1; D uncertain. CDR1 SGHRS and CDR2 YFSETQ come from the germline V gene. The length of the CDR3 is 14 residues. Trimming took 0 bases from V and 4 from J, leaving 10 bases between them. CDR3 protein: CASSLAGLSTEAFF. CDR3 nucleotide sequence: TGCGCCAGCAGCTTGGCGGGGTTGAGCACTGAAGCTTTCTTT. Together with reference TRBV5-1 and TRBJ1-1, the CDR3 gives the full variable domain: KAGVTQTPRYLIKTRGQQVTLSCSPISGHRSVSWYQQTPGQGLQFLFEYFSETQRNKGNFPGRFSGRQFSNSRSEMNVSTLELGDSALYLCASSLAGLSTEAFFGQGTRLTVV.